This TCR beta chain derives from a study of OX40 agonist ivuxolimab in advanced cancers. The overall study: Patients received intravenous ivuxolimab every 2 weeks at 0.01 to 10 mg/kg. Two patients with cutaneous melanoma and one with hepatocellular carcinoma, three in total, showed partial responses.

With regard to this clone: Its specificity is not known.

Method: immunoSEQ multiplex PCR; TCRdb's copy keeps in-frame clones and lacks some. The sample has roughly 79,000 clones, about 80% seen once. Study-level findings and limits: Some nonresponders additionally presented with little normalized T-cell clonal expansion.

CDR1 and CDR2 from the germline V gene are LNHDA and SQIVND (reference sequence). Deletions cut 5 bases from V and 5 bases from J, with 7 bases between. The CDR3 covers 12 residues. This TCR came from an adult with an advanced solid tumor such as melanoma, head and neck, liver or kidney cancer. The rearrangement uses TRBV19 and TRBJ1-5; a weak D match, TRBD1 (5 bases). This sample comprised CD4+ or CD8+ T cells sorted from blood, obtained in a trial of the OX40 agonist ivuxolimab. For the CDR3, the DNA is TGTGCCAGTAGTGGGGCCGATCAGCCCCAGCATTTT. It codes for CASSGADQPQHF.